The 26 T cell receptor beta chains presented below share a single source sample, sequenced in a study of early T cells in non-severe SARS-CoV-2 infection. In TCRdb, the 5' RACE reads were re-called with MiXCR into one record per CDR3 protein. The data show around 27,000 distinct CDR3 sequences, 3% to 5% seen once. Specimen: whole blood. These receptors were obtained from an adult who was a healthcare worker with PCR-confirmed SARS-CoV-2 infection or an uninfected control (not recorded which).

Many counts were recorded for this clonotype. This sequence joins TRBV24-1 and TRBJ2-2, with D tentatively TRBD1 (5 bases). The CDR3 loop spans 17 amino acids. V lost 5 bases and J lost 4, with 19 bases in between. Per the germline V gene, CDR1 is KGHDR and CDR2 is SFDVKD. The CDR3 nucleotides read TGTGCCACCAGTGCCGGGTCGGTTAACAGGCCCACCGGGGAGCTGTTTTTT. Amino acids: CATSAGSVNRPTGELFF.

This clonotype has at least ten counts. The V call is TRBV27, the J call TRBJ2-2; no definite D call. Germline loops: CDR1 MNHEY, CDR2 SMNVEV (reference sequence). Trimming pared 4 bases from V and 5 bases from J, leaving 17 bases between. This CDR3 comprises 16 residues. CDR3 sequence (DNA): TGTGCCAGCAGTTATACCGGGTTAGGGTTGACCGGGGAGCTGTTTTTT. This sequence encodes CASSYTGLGLTGELFF.

This clonotype was detected ten times or more. This chain uses TRBV4-3 with TRBJ1-5, with 10 bases fitting TRBD1. The CDR3 length is 14 residues. Germline-derived CDR1 and CDR2 are LGHNA and YSLEER. V trimming: 1 base; J trimming: 6 bases; junction bases outside the gene matches: 0. The CDR3 spells CASSQGTGGQPQHF. Here the CDR3 DNA reads TGCGCCAGCAGCCAAGGGACAGGGGGTCAGCCCCAGCATTTT.

This clonotype showed up just a few times. The chain carries TRBV2 and TRBJ1-5; no definite D call. The CDR3 runs to 12 residues. Germline V gives CDR1 SNHLY, CDR2 FYNNEI. V was clipped by 7 bases and J by 5 bases, with 9 bases between them. CDR3 DNA: TGTGCCAGCAAGGAGTCACATCAGCCCCAGCATTTT. This sequence encodes CASKESHQPQHF. Looking up the rest from reference TRBV2 and TRBJ1-5 gives the full variable domain: EPEVTQTPSHQVTQMGQEVILRCVPISNHLYFYWYRQILGQKVEFLVSFYNNEISEKSEIFDDQFSVERPDGSNFTLKIRSTKLEDSAMYFCASKESHQPQHFGDGTRLSIL.

The sample holds many counts of this clonotype. The rearrangement uses TRBV20-1 and TRBJ2-3, with D hard to call. CDR3 length: 12 amino acids. CDR1 and CDR2 (germline): DFQATT, SNEGSKA (reference sequence). Deletions cut 6 bases from V and 0 bases from J, with 7 bases between. CDR3 in DNA: TGCAGTGCCCCTACTAGCACAGATACGCAGTATTTT. It specifies CSAPTSTDTQYF.

The chain carries TRBV19 and TRBJ1-2, with D tentatively TRBD1 (5 bases). The germline CDR1 and CDR2 sequences are LNHDA and SQIVND (reference sequence). The V end was cut by 8 bases, the J end by 2 bases, with 15 bases between. The CDR3 runs to 14 residues. The chain's CDR3 is CASRSRQNNYGYTF. For the CDR3, the DNA is TGTGCCAGTCGCTCTCGACAGAACAACTATGGCTACACCTTC. Full variable domain (remainder filled in from reference TRBV19 and TRBJ1-2): DGGITQSPKYLFRKEGQNVTLSCEQNLNHDAMYWYRQDPGQGLRLIYYSQIVNDFQKGDIAEGYSVSREKKESFPLTVTSAQKNPTAFYLCASRSRQNNYGYTFGSGTRLTVV.

This clonotype was observed a few times. The J gene is TRBJ2-2, the V gene TRBV6-1; TRBD2 agrees at 8 bases. The CDR3 has 15 amino acids. CDR1 and CDR2 (germline): MNHNS, SASEGT. J was trimmed by 0 bases and V by 6 bases; bases with no gene match: 3. The CDR3 is CASRQRGTNTGELFF. CDR3 DNA sequence: TGTGCCAGCAGGCAGCGGGGGACGAACACCGGGGAGCTGTTTTTT.

This clonotype was counted many times. The rearrangement uses TRBV12-3 or TRBV12-4 and TRBJ1-1, with 7 positions matching TRBD1. V shed 5 bases and J 5 bases; nucleotides not matched to a gene: 5. The CDR3 is made up of 13 amino acids. CDR3 in DNA: TGTGCCAGCAGTCTGACAGGGAGGACTGAAGCTTTCTTT. Translating gives CASSLTGRTEAFF.

At least ten counts were recorded for this clonotype. This chain joins TRBV6-1 and TRBJ1-5, with TRBD1 as a possible D gene (5 bases). CDR3 length: 15 amino acids. CDR1 is MNHNS, CDR2 SASEGT, per germline. With 2 bases removed from V and 1 base from J, the gap between germline ends came to 9 bases. As DNA, the CDR3 is TGTGCCAGCAGTGAACAGGGAGTGAGCAATCAGCCCCAGCATTTT. Protein: CASSEQGVSNQPQHF.

This clonotype has just a few counts. The chain links TRBV7-6 to TRBJ2-3; TRBD2 agrees at 15 bases. The V and J ends lost 1 base and 3 bases, in that order; junction bases with no gene match: 5. CDR1 is SGHVS, CDR2 FNYEAQ, per germline. CDR3 size: 18 residues. The CDR3 coding sequence is TGTGCCAGCAGCTTAGGACGGACTAGCGGGGGGGCAACAGATACGCAGTATTTT. It codes for CASSLGRTSGGATDTQYF.

Details on this clonotype: This sequence may be a read error, since a much larger clone differs from it by one base. The rearrangement uses TRBV7-9 and TRBJ2-7, with 11 bases lining up with TRBD1. Germline-derived CDR1 and CDR2 are SEHNR and FQNEAQ (reference sequence). The ends lost 5 bases at V and 0 bases at J; junction bases unmatched: 12. CDR3 length: 18 amino acids. The CDR3 reads CASSPLRDRGYGSYEQYF. Written as DNA, the CDR3 is TGTGCCAGCAGCCCCTTACGGGACAGGGGGTACGGCTCCTACGAGCAGTACTTC. The full variable domain, with the rest looked up from reference TRBV7-9 and TRBJ2-7, is DTGVSQNPRHKITKRGQNVTFRCDPISEHNRLYWYRQTLGQGPEFLTYFQNEAQLEKSRLLSDRFSAERPKGSFSTLEIQRTEQGDSAMYLCASSPLRDRGYGSYEQYFGPGTRLTVT.

This clonotype has at least ten counts. V is TRBV19 and J is TRBJ2-4; TRBD1 aligns across 9 bases. After removal of 3 bases from V and 0 bases from J, the junction contained 0 bases not matched to a gene. CDR1 and CDR2 from the germline V gene are LNHDA and SQIVND (reference sequence). This CDR3 has 15 residues. The CDR3 loop is CASSMTGGAKNIQYF. The CDR3 coding sequence is TGTGCCAGTAGTATGACAGGGGGAGCCAAAAACATTCAGTACTTC.

This clonotype was counted many times. The chain combines TRBV5-1 with TRBJ2-1; 7 bases align to TRBD1. V lost 9 bases to trimming and J lost 7 bases; unmatched junction nucleotides: 13. Looked up from germline, CDR1 is SGHRS and CDR2 is YFSETQ. The CDR3 is 14 residues long. The CDR3 bases are TGCGCCACCTCCTTCGGAGACAGGGAGAATGAGCAGTTCTTC. Translating gives CATSFGDRENEQFF.

This clonotype appeared many times. This sequence joins TRBV7-8 and TRBJ2-1; tentatively, D is TRBD2 (6 bases). Germline V gene lookup returns CDR1 SGHVS and CDR2 FQNEAQ. The ends were cut back, 0 bases at V and 8 bases at J, with 14 bases in the middle. There are 15 residues in the CDR3. In DNA form, the CDR3 reads TGTGCCAGCAGCTTAGCGGGACTCCCGGGGGATGAGCAGTTCTTC. Encoded protein: CASSLAGLPGDEQFF.

The sample holds many counts of this clonotype. The chain joins TRBV5-5 to TRBJ2-5, with D uncertain. V dropped 2 bases and J dropped 8 bases, with 13 bases sitting between them. Germline lookup yields CDR1 SGHKS and CDR2 YYEKEE (reference sequence). The CDR3 consists of 13 residues. The CDR3 loop reads CASSFPPTETQYF. CDR3 DNA: TGTGCCAGCAGCTTCCCCCCCACCGAAACCCAGTACTTC.

This clonotype was found many times. The rearrangement links TRBV6-6 to TRBJ2-3; TRBD1 is a possible D gene (6 bases). CDR1 and CDR2 from the germline V gene are MNHNY and SVGAGI (reference sequence). Trimming cost V 5 bases and J 0 bases, with 9 bases left between them. The CDR3 extends over 14 amino acids. CDR3 sequence: CASSPQGSTDTQYF. CDR3 sequence (DNA): TGTGCCAGCAGTCCGCAGGGGAGCACAGATACGCAGTATTTT.

This clonotype appeared many times. The rearrangement joins TRBV9 to TRBJ2-5; 7 bases fit TRBD2. From germline, CDR1 is SGDLS and CDR2 YYNGEE. The CDR3 consists of 13 residues. The ends lost 4 bases at V and 5 bases at J; junction bases unmatched: 5. CDR3 nucleotides: TGTGCCAGCAGCCGGTCCGGGGGGGAGACCCAGTACTTC. Translating it yields CASSRSGGETQYF.

Many counts were recorded for this clonotype. V is TRBV30 and J is TRBJ1-4, with D possibly TRBD1 on 6 matching bases. The length of the CDR3 is 14 residues. CDR1 is GTSNPN and CDR2 is SVGIG in the germline V gene (reference sequence). Trimming took off 3 bases at V and 7 bases at J, with 15 bases between the two ends. CDR3: CAWRKQGGGEKLFF. Here the CDR3 DNA reads TGTGCCTGGAGGAAACAGGGTGGCGGTGAAAAACTGTTTTTT.

This clonotype appeared many times. This rearrangement joins TRBV7-9 to TRBJ1-3; weak D call: TRBD1 (5 bases). CDR1 and CDR2 (germline): SEHNR, FQNEAQ (reference sequence). V shed 1 base and J shed 0 bases, with 10 bases lying between them. The CDR3 totals 16 residues. CDR3 residues: CASSLVARASGNTIYF. CDR3 sequence (DNA): TGTGCCAGCAGCTTAGTAGCCAGGGCCTCTGGAAACACCATATATTTT.

This clonotype came up many times. This chain links TRBV7-9 with TRBJ2-2, with D possibly matching TRBD2 (6 bases). The CDR3 is 12 residues long. Trimming left V 5 bases short and J 11 bases short, with 12 bases between. In germline, CDR1 is SEHNR, CDR2 FQNEAQ (reference sequence). The CDR3 DNA is TGTGCCAGCAGCCTTGGGACTCCTGAGCTGTTTTTT. It encodes CASSLGTPELFF.

This clonotype was counted at least ten times. The V gene is TRBV6-6, the J gene TRBJ1-2; D is perhaps TRBD1 (6 bases). This CDR3 region has 17 residues. V shed 7 bases and J shed 3 bases, with 24 bases lying between them. In germline, CDR1 is MNHNY, CDR2 SVGAGI (reference sequence). The CDR3 region has the DNA TGTGCCAGCACTACCTCGAACCGGGCAGGGGAGGACTATGGCTACACCTTC. It specifies CASTTSNRAGEDYGYTF.

This clonotype was found a few times. The chain is built from TRBV30 and TRBJ2-3; weak D call: TRBD2 (5 bases). Between the trimmed V and J ends, which lost 1 base and 1 base, there was a span of 18 bases. The length of the CDR3 is 17 residues. In germline, CDR1 is GTSNPN, CDR2 SVGIG (reference sequence). CDR3 coding DNA: TGTGCCTGGAGTGCAGGCCCTGGGTGGCGGGGCACAGATACGCAGTATTTT. Protein sequence: CAWSAGPGWRGTDTQYF.

This clonotype came up many times. The V call is TRBV9, the J call TRBJ1-3; D not certain. The ends were cut back, 0 bases at V and 0 bases at J, with 13 bases in the middle. The CDR3 consists of 17 residues. The germline gives CDR1 SGDLS, CDR2 YYNGEE. The CDR3 DNA reads TGTGCCAGCAGCGTAGTGCCCTCAACGGACTCTGGAAACACCATATATTTT. It specifies CASSVVPSTDSGNTIYF. The full variable domain, in which reference TRBV9 and TRBJ1-3 provide the parts outside the CDR3, is DSGVTQTPKHLITATGQRVTLRCSPRSGDLSVYWYQQSLDQGLQFLIQYYNGEERAKGNILERFSAQQFPDLHSELNLSSLELGDSALYFCASSVVPSTDSGNTIYFGEGSWLTVV.

This clonotype was observed many times. The chain uses TRBV29-1 and TRBJ2-3; tentatively, D is TRBD2 (5 bases). CDR1 and CDR2 (germline): SQVTM, ANQGSEA. This CDR3 has 14 amino acids. The germline V and J ends were trimmed by 7 bases and 2 bases, with 16 bases remaining between them. CDR3 DNA sequence: TGCAGCGCCCAGACTAACCTCAACACAGATACGCAGTATTTT. It translates to CSAQTNLNTDTQYF.

In its sample, this clonotype was seen a few times. The chain links TRBV18 to TRBJ1-4; D is unclear. The CDR3 has 13 residues. Trimming took off 6 bases at V and 8 bases at J, with 13 bases between the two ends. Germline V CDR1 and CDR2: KGHSH, LQKENI. The CDR3 DNA reads as TGTGCCAGCTCGAGGCAGTCCGGGGAAAAACTGTTTTTT. Translated: CASSRQSGEKLFF.

This clonotype was seen many times. This chain links TRBV30 with TRBJ1-6; no firm D call. The germline CDR1 and CDR2 sequences are GTSNPN and SVGIG (reference sequence). Trimming removed 0 bases from V and 8 bases from J, with 8 bases in between. The CDR3 runs 13 residues. This CDR3 is CAWSVPSYSPLHF. The CDR3 region has the DNA TGTGCCTGGAGTGTACCCTCCTATTCACCCCTCCACTTT.